Presented here are 22 T cell receptor beta chains from one specimen sequenced in a study of blood T cell repertoires in COVID-19. Method: immunoSEQ multiplex PCR; TCRdb's copy keeps in-frame clones and lacks some. The sample lists about 140,000 clones, 75% to 80% occurring once. Sequencing was carried out using PBMCs or T cells enriched from blood (not recorded which). All receptors derive from a woman aged 45 to 65 who had recovered from COVID-19.

The chain is built from TRBV2 and TRBJ1-2, with D perhaps TRBD1 (6 bases). Germline V CDR1 and CDR2: SNHLY, FYNNEI. With 2 bases removed from V and 4 bases from J, the gap between germline ends came to 14 bases. There are 15 residues in the CDR3. CDR3 residues: CASSEQGQSLYGYTF. The CDR3, as DNA: TGTGCCAGCAGTGAACAGGGGCAGAGCCTCTATGGCTACACCTTC.

The chain uses TRBV6-5 and TRBJ2-3; no reliable D call. There are 15 residues in the CDR3. V shed 0 bases and J shed 4 bases, with 11 bases lying between them. The V gene's germline CDR1 is MNHEY and CDR2 SVGAGI. Here the CDR3 DNA reads TGTGCCAGCAGTTACTCGAGGCTAGTCGCAGATACGCAGTATTTT. Protein: CASSYSRLVADTQYF.

This clone was seen many times. V gene TRBV29-1 combines with J gene TRBJ1-5; the D gene is possibly TRBD1 (5 bases). CDR1 and CDR2 from the germline V gene are SQVTM and ANQGSEA. The CDR3 sequence is 12 residues long. V lost 4 bases to trimming and J lost 3 bases, with 7 bases between them. CDR3 protein: CSVGGDNQPQHF. The CDR3 DNA reads TGCAGCGTTGGGGGGGACAATCAGCCCCAGCATTTT.

The chain is built from TRBV6-5 and TRBJ1-3, with D maybe TRBD1 (6 bases). Trimming removed 5 bases at V and 4 bases at J, with 15 bases between. The germline V gene has CDR1 MNHEY and CDR2 SVGAGI. CDR3 size: 15 residues. CDR3 loop: CASSRTANPGNTIYF. In DNA, the CDR3 is TGTGCCAGCAGTCGGACAGCGAACCCCGGAAACACCATATATTTT.

The genes are TRBV11-3 and TRBJ2-1; no clear D gene. The CDR3 is made up of 13 amino acids. V was trimmed by 3 bases and J by 5 bases, leaving 8 bases between them. Per the germline V gene, CDR1 is SGHNT and CDR2 is YENEEA. The chain's CDR3 is CASSFRRNNEQFF. CDR3 in DNA: TGTGCCAGCAGCTTCCGCAGAAACAATGAGCAGTTCTTC.

This clone was counted between two and nine times. This chain links TRBV6-5 with TRBJ1-2, with 7 positions matching TRBD1. Germline lookup yields CDR1 MNHEY and CDR2 SVGAGI. The CDR3 is made up of 15 amino acids. The junction had 3 bases not matched to a gene; V was cut back by 2 bases and J by 0 bases. The DNA of the CDR3 is TGTGCCAGCAGTTACCTTGGGACAGCTAACTATGGCTACACCTTC. Translating it yields CASSYLGTANYGYTF.

The chain uses TRBV7-9 and TRBJ2-3; TRBD2 matches at 15 bases. The V gene end was trimmed by 3 bases and the J gene end by 9 bases; junction bases not matched to a gene: 7. The CDR3 is 16 amino acids. Germline CDR1 and CDR2: SEHNR and FQNEAQ (reference sequence). This CDR3 is CASSLGLAGGLGTQYF. CDR3 nucleotides: TGTGCCAGCAGCTTGGGACTAGCGGGAGGTTTGGGCACGCAGTATTTT.

The chain joins TRBV3-1 (or the pseudogene TRBV3-2) to TRBJ2-5; D is undetermined. The CDR3 contains 15 residues. CDR1 is LGHDT, CDR2 YNNKEL, per germline (reference sequence). V gave up 0 bases and J gave up 2 bases, with 10 bases separating them. The CDR3 DNA follows: TGTGCCAGCAGCCAAGACGTGGAGCAACAAGAGACCCAGTACTTC. Residues: CASSQDVEQQETQYF.

This clone was observed once. The V call is TRBV12-3 or TRBV12-4, the J call TRBJ2-4; tentative D call: TRBD2 (6 bases). V shed 8 bases and J shed 5 bases, with 13 bases lying between them. This CDR3 comprises 13 residues. Written as DNA, the CDR3 is TGTGCCAGCCAAGGAGGGTTCGAAAACATTCAGTACTTC. Its protein product is CASQGGFENIQYF.

The rearrangement joins TRBV6-5 to TRBJ2-7; maybe TRBD2 (6 bases). With 8 bases removed from V and 3 bases from J, the gap between germline ends came to 14 bases. Per germline, CDR1 MNHEY and CDR2 SVGAGI. There are 13 residues in the CDR3. The CDR3 region is CASGGNADYEQYF. The CDR3 nucleotides are TGTGCCAGCGGCGGGAACGCTGACTACGAGCAGTACTTC.

This sequence joins TRBV6-6 and TRBJ1-1; 12 positions match TRBD1. CDR1 is MNHNY, CDR2 SVGAGI, per germline (reference sequence). The CDR3 is 16 amino acids. V shed 9 bases and J 3 bases; nucleotides not matched to a gene: 11. The CDR3 sequence is CASLLGTGGFDTEAFF. The CDR3 DNA follows: TGTGCCAGTCTGCTCGGGACAGGGGGCTTCGACACTGAAGCTTTCTTT.

The rearrangement joins TRBV28 to TRBJ1-2; 10 nucleotides align to TRBD1. V was pared by 5 bases and J by 8 bases, with 11 bases of the junction left unmatched. This CDR3 has 15 residues. Per the germline V gene, CDR1 is MDHEN and CDR2 is SYDVKM. The CDR3 here is CASSTPGQGKVGYTF. The DNA of the CDR3 is TGTGCCAGCAGTACCCCGGGACAGGGGAAGGTGGGCTACACCTTC.

The rearrangement links TRBV11-2 to TRBJ2-1, with a possible D match to TRBD1 (6 bases). V lost 3 bases and J lost 8, with 17 bases in between. Germline-derived CDR1 and CDR2 are SGHAT and FQNNGV. The CDR3 is 15 amino acids. Here the CDR3 DNA reads TGTGCCAGCAGCTTCGCAGGGGAAAGGTTGGATGAGCAGTTCTTC. Protein product: CASSFAGERLDEQFF.

This chain joins TRBV3-1 (or the pseudogene TRBV3-2) and TRBJ1-2; D gene ambiguous. V lost 2 bases, J lost 6 bases, and 10 bases lay in between. CDR1 is LGHDT and CDR2 is YNNKEL in the germline V gene (reference sequence). CDR3 length: 13 amino acids. This chain's CDR3 is CASSQYIEDGYTF. The CDR3 nucleotides read TGTGCCAGCAGCCAATATATCGAGGATGGCTACACCTTC.

V and J are TRBV7-9 and TRBJ2-3; TRBD2 matches 13 bases. Germline V gene lookup returns CDR1 SEHNR and CDR2 FQNEAQ (reference sequence). Trimming removed 5 bases from V and 4 bases from J; junction bases left unmatched: 6. The CDR3 runs to 16 residues. The CDR3: CASSPVLAGGPDTQYF. For the CDR3, the DNA is TGTGCCAGCAGCCCAGTACTAGCGGGAGGGCCAGATACGCAGTATTTT.

The chain recombines TRBV25-1 with TRBJ1-1; D is uncertain. This CDR3 spans 16 amino acids. Germline values: CDR1 MGHDK, CDR2 SYGVNS. V was trimmed by 8 bases and J by 0 bases, leaving 19 bases between them. This CDR3 reads CASGRAGEGLNTEAFF. For the CDR3, the DNA is TGTGCCAGCGGTCGAGCTGGGGAGGGCCTGAACACTGAAGCTTTCTTT.

The chain recombines TRBV28 with TRBJ2-3, with 8 bases lining up with TRBD1. V dropped 5 bases and J dropped 3; count of bases not matched to a gene: 4. Per the germline V gene, CDR1 is MDHEN and CDR2 is SYDVKM. There are 14 residues in the CDR3. Here the CDR3 DNA reads TGTGCCAGCAGTCTCACAGGGGGGACAGATACGCAGTATTTT. This gives the protein CASSLTGGTDTQYF.

There are a few counts of this clone. The V and J genes are TRBV20-1 and TRBJ1-2; D gene ambiguous. The germline CDR1 and CDR2 sequences are DFQATT and SNEGSKA (reference sequence). V was pared by 3 bases and J by 3 bases, with 8 bases between. The CDR3 runs 12 residues. The CDR3 DNA is TGCAGTGCTAGTCGGGGAGACTATGGCTACACCTTC. It specifies CSASRGDYGYTF.

The chain recombines TRBV7-3 with TRBJ2-1; 13 positions match TRBD2. From germline, CDR1 is SGHTA and CDR2 FQGTGA. V lost 3 bases to trimming and J lost 9 bases; unmatched junction nucleotides: 5. The CDR3 runs to 15 residues. Here the CDR3 reads CASSFTSGGAVEQFF. The CDR3 bases are TGTGCCAGCAGCTTCACTAGCGGGGGGGCCGTTGAGCAGTTCTTC.

The gene calls are TRBV30 and TRBJ1-1, with a weak D call TRBD1 (5 bases). The germline V gene has CDR1 GTSNPN and CDR2 SVGIG (reference sequence). CDR3 length: 14 residues. Trimming took 3 bases from V and 3 from J, leaving 14 bases between them. The CDR3 nucleotides are TGTGCCTGGAGAGGTGTGGGGCGCGACACTGAAGCTTTCTTT. It translates to CAWRGVGRDTEAFF.

This chain links TRBV2 with TRBJ1-2, with a possible D match to TRBD1 (6 bases). The CDR3 has 15 amino acids. The germline gives CDR1 SNHLY, CDR2 FYNNEI. Trimming pared 8 bases from V and 2 bases from J, leaving 18 bases between. DNA for the CDR3: TGTGCCAGCTTACGTCATACGGGACAAAACTATGGCTACACCTTC. It yields the protein CASLRHTGQNYGYTF.

The V and J genes are TRBV5-1 and TRBJ1-1, with D tentatively TRBD1 (6 bases). CDR1 SGHRS and CDR2 YFSETQ come from the germline V gene. V was clipped by 3 bases and J by 5 bases, with 17 bases between them. The CDR3 sequence is 15 residues long. The CDR3 bases are TGCGCCAGCAGCTCGCCGGACAGAGAGCCGACTGAAGCTTTCTTT. Its protein is CASSSPDREPTEAFF.